This entry is about one TCR beta chain. The data belong to a study of T cells in Graves' hyperthyroidism and ophthalmopathy. Amplified regions were TCR beta CDR3 sequences from RNA transcripts. A first-round RT-PCR of the TCR CDR3 used the HTBI primer set. Each CDR3 protein is one row after TCRdb ran MiXCR on the multiplex PCR reads. The table lists some 340,000 distinct CDR3 sequences, about an eighth of them singletons, with roughly 35% in the top ten. This TCR came from a woman in her 40s with Graves' ophthalmopathy. Source material: blood.

The DNA of the CDR3 is TGTGCCAGCAGTTCGCGAGGACTAGCGGGAGAGTCGCAGTTCTTC. Residues: CASSSRGLAGESQFF. The chain recombines TRBV2 with TRBJ2-1; 13 bases line up with TRBD2. Per germline, CDR1 SNHLY and CDR2 FYNNEI. Trimming cost V 5 bases and J 12 bases; bases outside gene matches: 10. The CDR3 is 15 residues long.